The 5 T cell receptor beta chains given below trace back to one sample, sequenced in a study of blood T cell repertoires in COVID-19. TCRdb's copy holds only in-frame clones and misses some; the assay was immunoSEQ multiplex PCR. There are just over 250,000 clones in the sample; 70% to 90% occur only once, and about 2.1% lies in the top ten. Sequenced material: peripheral blood. Source of these receptors: a woman in her forties or fifties with acute or convalescent COVID-19.

This clone is a singleton in its sample. This chain joins TRBV5-1 and TRBJ2-1; 14 nucleotides line up with TRBD2. V was clipped by 4 bases and J by 9 bases; unmatched bases: 3. This CDR3 region has 14 residues. Germline CDR1 is SGHRS and CDR2 is YFSETQ. DNA for the CDR3: TGCGCCAGCAGCAGGACTAGCGGGAGGCTTGAGCAGTTCTTC. It codes for CASSRTSGRLEQFF.

The chain recombines TRBV14 with TRBJ2-1, with D perhaps matching TRBD1 (6 bases). CDR1 is SGHDN and CDR2 is FVKESK in the germline V gene. The V gene lost 2 bases and the J gene lost 0 bases, with 14 bases spanning the gap. This CDR3 spans 17 amino acids. Here the CDR3 DNA reads TGTGCCAGCAGCCAACCACAGGGAGCCCCCTCCTACAATGAGCAGTTCTTC. Its protein product is CASSQPQGAPSYNEQFF.

The V call is TRBV10-3, the J call TRBJ2-5, with TRBD2 matching over 14 bases. The germline gives CDR1 ENHRY, CDR2 SYGVKD. This CDR3 is 14 amino acids long. Unmatched junction bases numbered 4, after V lost 5 bases and J lost 8 bases. The CDR3 is CAISSGLAGDTQYF. The CDR3 coding sequence is TGTGCCATCAGTTCGGGACTAGCGGGAGATACCCAGTACTTC.

J is TRBJ2-1 and V is TRBV7-8; 12 bases align to TRBD2. The CDR3 is 14 amino acids. Trimming at V came to 0 bases and at J to 16 bases, leaving 7 bases not matched to a gene. Germline V gene lookup returns CDR1 SGHVS and CDR2 FQNEAQ. The CDR3 region has the DNA TGTGCCAGCAGCTTAGCGCGGACTAGCGGGGTACTTTTCTTC. It encodes CASSLARTSGVLFF.

The chain combines TRBV28 with TRBJ1-1; D gene ambiguous. Germline CDR1 MDHEN, CDR2 SYDVKM. V was trimmed by 5 bases and J by 5 bases, leaving 18 bases between them. The CDR3 has 15 amino acids. The CDR3: CASSAPSARRTEAFF. In DNA, the CDR3 is TGTGCCAGCAGTGCTCCTTCGGCACGGCGGACTGAAGCTTTCTTT.